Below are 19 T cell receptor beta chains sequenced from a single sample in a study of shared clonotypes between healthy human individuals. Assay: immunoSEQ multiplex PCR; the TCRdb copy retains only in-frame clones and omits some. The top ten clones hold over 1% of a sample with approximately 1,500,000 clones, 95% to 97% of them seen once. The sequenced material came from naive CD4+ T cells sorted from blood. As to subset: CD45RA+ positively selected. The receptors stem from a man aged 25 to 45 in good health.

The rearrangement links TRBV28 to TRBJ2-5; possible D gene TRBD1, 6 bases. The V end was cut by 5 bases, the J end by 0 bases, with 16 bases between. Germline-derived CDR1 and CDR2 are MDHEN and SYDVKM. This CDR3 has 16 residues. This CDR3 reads CASSTPGTHYQETQYF. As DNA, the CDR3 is TGTGCCAGCAGTACCCCCGGGACACATTACCAAGAGACCCAGTACTTC.

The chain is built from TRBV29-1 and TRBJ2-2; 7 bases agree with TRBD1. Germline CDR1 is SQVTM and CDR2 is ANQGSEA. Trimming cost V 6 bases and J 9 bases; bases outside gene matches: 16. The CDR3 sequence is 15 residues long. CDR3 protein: CSVTKGAGPTRELFF. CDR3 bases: TGCAGCGTCACTAAGGGGGCGGGCCCAACCAGGGAGCTGTTTTTT.

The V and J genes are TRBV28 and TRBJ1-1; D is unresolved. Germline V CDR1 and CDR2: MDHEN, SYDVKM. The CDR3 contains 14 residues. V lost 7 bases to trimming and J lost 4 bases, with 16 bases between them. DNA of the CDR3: TGTGCCAGCAAACGAGGGAGGGTGGTCACTGAAGCTTTCTTT. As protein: CASKRGRVVTEAFF. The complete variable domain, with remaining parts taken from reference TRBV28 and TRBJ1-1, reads DVKVTQSSRYLVKRTGEKVFLECVQDMDHENMFWYRQDPGLGLRLIYFSYDVKMKEKGDIPEGYSVSREKKERFSLILESASTNQTSMYLCASKRGRVVTEAFFGQGTRLTVV.

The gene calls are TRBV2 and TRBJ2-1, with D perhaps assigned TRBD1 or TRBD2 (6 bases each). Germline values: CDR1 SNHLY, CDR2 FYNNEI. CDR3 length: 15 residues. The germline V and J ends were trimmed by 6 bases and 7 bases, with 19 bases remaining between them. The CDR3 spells CASSLLASRGNEQFF. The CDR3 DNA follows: TGTGCCAGCAGCCTACTAGCTTCGAGGGGGAATGAGCAGTTCTTC. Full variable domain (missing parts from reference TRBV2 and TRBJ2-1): EPEVTQTPSHQVTQMGQEVILRCVPISNHLYFYWYRQILGQKVEFLVSFYNNEISEKSEIFDDQFSVERPDGSNFTLKIRSTKLEDSAMYFCASSLLASRGNEQFFGPGTRLTVL.

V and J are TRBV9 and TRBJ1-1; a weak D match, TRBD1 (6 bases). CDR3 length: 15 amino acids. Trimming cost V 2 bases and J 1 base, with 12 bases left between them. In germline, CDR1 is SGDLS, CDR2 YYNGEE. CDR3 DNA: TGTGCCAGCAGCGTGGCAGGGGTGGAGAACACTGAAGCTTTCTTT. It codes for CASSVAGVENTEAFF.

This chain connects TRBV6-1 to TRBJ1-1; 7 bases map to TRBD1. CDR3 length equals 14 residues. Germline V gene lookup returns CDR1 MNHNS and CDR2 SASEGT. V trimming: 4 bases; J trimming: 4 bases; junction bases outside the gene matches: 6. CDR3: CASSGDSLRTEAFF. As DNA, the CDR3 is TGTGCCAGCAGTGGGGACAGCCTCCGCACTGAAGCTTTCTTT.

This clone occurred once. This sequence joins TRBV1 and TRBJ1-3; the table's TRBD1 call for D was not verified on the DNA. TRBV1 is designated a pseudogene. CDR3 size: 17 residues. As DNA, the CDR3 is TGCACCAGCATGGGGGCCGGGACAGGGAGTCTTGGAAACACCATATATTTT. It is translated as CTSMGAGTGSLGNTIYF.

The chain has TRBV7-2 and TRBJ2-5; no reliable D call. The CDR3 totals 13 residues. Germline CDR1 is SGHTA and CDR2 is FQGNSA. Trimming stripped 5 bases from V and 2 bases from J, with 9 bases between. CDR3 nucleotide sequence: TGTGCCAGCAGCGTGGGCCAGCAAGAGACCCAGTACTTC. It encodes CASSVGQQETQYF.

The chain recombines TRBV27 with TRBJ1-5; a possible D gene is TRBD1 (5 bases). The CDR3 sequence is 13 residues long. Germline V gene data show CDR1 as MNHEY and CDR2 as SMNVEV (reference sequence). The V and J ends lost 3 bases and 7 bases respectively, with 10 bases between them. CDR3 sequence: CASSFRGWQPQHF. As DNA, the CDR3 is TGTGCCAGCAGTTTTCGGGGGTGGCAGCCCCAGCATTTT.

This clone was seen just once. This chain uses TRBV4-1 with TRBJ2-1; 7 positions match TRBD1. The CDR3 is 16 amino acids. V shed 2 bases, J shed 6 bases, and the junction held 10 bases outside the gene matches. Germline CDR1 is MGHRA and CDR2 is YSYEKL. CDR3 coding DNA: TGCGCCAGCAGCCAACCCCAAATACAGGGGCGCAATGAGCAGTTCTTC. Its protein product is CASSQPQIQGRNEQFF.

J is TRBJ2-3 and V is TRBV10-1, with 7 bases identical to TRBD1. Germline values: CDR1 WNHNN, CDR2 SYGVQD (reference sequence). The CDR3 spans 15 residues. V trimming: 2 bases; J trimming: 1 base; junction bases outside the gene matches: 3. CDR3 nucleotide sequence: TGCGCCAGCAGTGAGAGGGGGCAAGGCACAGATACGCAGTATTTT. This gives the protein CASSERGQGTDTQYF.

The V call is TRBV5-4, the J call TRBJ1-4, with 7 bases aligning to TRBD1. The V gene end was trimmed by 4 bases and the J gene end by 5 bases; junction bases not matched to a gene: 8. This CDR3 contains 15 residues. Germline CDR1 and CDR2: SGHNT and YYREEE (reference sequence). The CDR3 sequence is CASSLGDSGNEKLFF. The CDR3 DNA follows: TGTGCCAGCAGCCTTGGGGACAGCGGGAATGAAAAACTGTTTTTT.

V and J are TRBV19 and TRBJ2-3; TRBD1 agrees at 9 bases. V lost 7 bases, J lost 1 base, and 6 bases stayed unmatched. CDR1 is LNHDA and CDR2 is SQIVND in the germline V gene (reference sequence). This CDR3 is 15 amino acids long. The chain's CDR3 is CASTLQGAGTDTQYF. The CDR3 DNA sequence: TGTGCCAGTACCCTACAGGGGGCTGGCACAGATACGCAGTATTTT. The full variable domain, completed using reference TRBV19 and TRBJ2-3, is DGGITQSPKYLFRKEGQNVTLSCEQNLNHDAMYWYRQDPGQGLRLIYYSQIVNDFQKGDIAEGYSVSREKKESFPLTVTSAQKNPTAFYLCASTLQGAGTDTQYFGPGTRLTVL.

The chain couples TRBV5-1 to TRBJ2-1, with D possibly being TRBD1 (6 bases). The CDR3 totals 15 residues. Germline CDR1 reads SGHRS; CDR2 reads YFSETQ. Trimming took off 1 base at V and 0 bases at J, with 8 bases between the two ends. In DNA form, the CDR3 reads TGCGCCAGCAGCTTGCAGGGGCGCTCCTACAATGAGCAGTTCTTC. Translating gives CASSLQGRSYNEQFF. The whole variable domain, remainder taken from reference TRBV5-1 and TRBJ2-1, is KAGVTQTPRYLIKTRGQQVTLSCSPISGHRSVSWYQQTPGQGLQFLFEYFSETQRNKGNFPGRFSGRQFSNSRSEMNVSTLELGDSALYLCASSLQGRSYNEQFFGPGTRLTVL.

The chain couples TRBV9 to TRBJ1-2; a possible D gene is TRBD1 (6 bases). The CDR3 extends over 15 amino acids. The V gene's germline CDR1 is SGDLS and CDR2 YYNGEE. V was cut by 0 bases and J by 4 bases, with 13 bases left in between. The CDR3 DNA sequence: TGTGCCAGCAGCGTAGTCGGGGGCCGGGGCTATGGCTACACCTTC. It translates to CASSVVGGRGYGYTF.

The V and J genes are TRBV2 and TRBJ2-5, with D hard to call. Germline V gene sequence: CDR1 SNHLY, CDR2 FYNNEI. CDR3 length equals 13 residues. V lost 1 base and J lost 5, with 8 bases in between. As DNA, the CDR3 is TGTGCCAGCAGTGAAGTTTTGGCGGAGACCCAGTACTTC. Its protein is CASSEVLAETQYF.

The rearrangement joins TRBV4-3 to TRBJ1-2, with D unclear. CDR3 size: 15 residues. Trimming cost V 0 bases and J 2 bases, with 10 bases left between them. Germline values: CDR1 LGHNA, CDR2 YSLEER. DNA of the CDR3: TGCGCCAGCAGCCAAGACGGCAGATTCAACTATGGCTACACCTTC. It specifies CASSQDGRFNYGYTF.

The CDR3 DNA sequence: TGTGCCAGCAACTTACGGGGCCAAGAGACCCAGTACTTC. Encoded protein: CASNLRGQETQYF. The V gene is TRBV9, the J gene TRBJ2-5, with a weak D call TRBD2 (5 bases). Germline assignment: CDR1 SGDLS and CDR2 YYNGEE. CDR3 length: 13 residues. V was cut by 6 bases and J by 1 base, with 10 bases left in between. The full variable domain, rest sourced from reference TRBV9 and TRBJ2-5, is DSGVTQTPKHLITATGQRVTLRCSPRSGDLSVYWYQQSLDQGLQFLIQYYNGEERAKGNILERFSAQQFPDLHSELNLSSLELGDSALYFCASNLRGQETQYFGPGTRLLVL.

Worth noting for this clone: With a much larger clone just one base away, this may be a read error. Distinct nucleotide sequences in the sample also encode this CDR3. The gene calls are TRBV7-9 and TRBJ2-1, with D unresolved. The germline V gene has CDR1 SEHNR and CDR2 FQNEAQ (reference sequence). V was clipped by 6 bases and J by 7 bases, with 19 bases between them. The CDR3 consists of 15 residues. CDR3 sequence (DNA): TGTGCCAGCAGTCCACCGGACGCAGGAGCTAATGAGCAGTTCTTC. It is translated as CASSPPDAGANEQFF.